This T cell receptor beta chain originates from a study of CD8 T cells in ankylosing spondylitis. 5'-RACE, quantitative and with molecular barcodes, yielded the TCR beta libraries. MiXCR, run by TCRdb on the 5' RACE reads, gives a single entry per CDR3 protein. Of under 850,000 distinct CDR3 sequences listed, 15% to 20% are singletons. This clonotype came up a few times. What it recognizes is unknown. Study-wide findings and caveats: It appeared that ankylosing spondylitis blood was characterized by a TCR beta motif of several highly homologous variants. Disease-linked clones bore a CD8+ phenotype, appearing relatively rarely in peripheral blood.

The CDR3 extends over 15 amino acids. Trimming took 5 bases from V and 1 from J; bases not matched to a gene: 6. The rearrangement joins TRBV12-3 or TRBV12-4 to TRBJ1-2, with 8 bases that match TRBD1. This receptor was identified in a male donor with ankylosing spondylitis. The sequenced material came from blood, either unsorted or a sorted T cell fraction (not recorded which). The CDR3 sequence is CASSPGTGLNYGYTF. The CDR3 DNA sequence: TGTGCCAGCAGTCCTGGGACAGGACTTAACTATGGCTACACCTTC.